The clone carrying this T cell receptor (beta chain) came up many times. The antigen is undetermined. The data originate from a study of T-cell memory formation after mild COVID-19. Study results and limitations: Contracting clones, day 15 to 85, had balanced CD4/CD8, and later expanders favored CD4+. The appearance of some responding clones in pre-infection memory suggested that cross-reactive memory joined.

TCRdb recomputed calls from the 5' RACE reads with MiXCR, one row per CDR3 protein. The sample has 350,000 to 500,000 distinct CDR3 sequences; less than 25% are singletons. The germline CDR1 and CDR2 sequences are SEHNR and FQNEAQ (reference sequence). V lost 4 bases to trimming and J lost 7 bases; unmatched junction nucleotides: 7. This CDR3 has 16 residues. Sequenced material: PBMCs or a T cell subset sorted from them (not recorded which). This clonotype was obtained from an adult woman who had mild COVID-19 (a few samples of this study predate the infection). Cell type and time point are not known. This chain connects TRBV7-9 to TRBJ2-4; 13 positions agree with TRBD2. CDR3 in DNA: TGTGCCAGCAGCTACGGACTAGCGGGAGCCGGGAACATTCAGTACTTC. It codes for CASSYGLAGAGNIQYF. The entire variable domain, with the rest obtained from reference TRBV7-9 and TRBJ2-4, is as follows: DTGVSQNPRHKITKRGQNVTFRCDPISEHNRLYWYRQTLGQGPEFLTYFQNEAQLEKSRLLSDRFSAERPKGSFSTLEIQRTEQGDSAMYLCASSYGLAGAGNIQYFGAGTRLSVL.